The 21 T cell receptor beta chains in this list originate from one sample, sequenced in a study of cytomegalovirus exposure and HLA in healthy donors. PCR amplification relied on 60 Vbeta primers (plus 13 Jbeta primers). TCRdb's table, derived via immunoSEQ multiplex PCR, lists solely in-frame clones and lacks some. The sample includes tens of thousands of clones, around 81% of them seen just once. Sequencing was carried out using PBMCs. Receptor source: a man aged 18 to 35 in good health and CMV-seropositive.

Written as DNA, the CDR3 is TGTGCCAGCAGCTTAAACAGGGGGCGGGGTGAAAAACTGTTTTTT. Protein product: CASSLNRGRGEKLFF. The rearrangement joins TRBV7-9 to TRBJ1-4; 9 bases are a match to TRBD1. Germline V gene lookup returns CDR1 SEHNR and CDR2 FQNEAQ (reference sequence). V gave up 2 bases and J gave up 7 bases; unmatched junction bases: 5. This CDR3 is built from 15 residues.

This chain connects TRBV7-6 to TRBJ1-1; 10 bases map to TRBD1. V lost 5 bases to trimming and J lost 3 bases; unmatched junction nucleotides: 6. Germline CDR1 is SGHVS and CDR2 is FNYEAQ. This CDR3 has 15 amino acids. CDR3 DNA: TGTGCCAGCAGCGACAGGGGGCGTGTGGACACTGAAGCTTTCTTT. Translation: CASSDRGRVDTEAFF.

The J gene is TRBJ1-5, the V gene TRBV28; D uncertain. The germline CDR1 and CDR2 sequences are MDHEN and SYDVKM. V lost 6 bases and J 0 bases, leaving 12 bases between the germline ends. This CDR3 spans 15 amino acids. The CDR3 is CASSPPQISNQPQHF. CDR3 bases: TGTGCCAGCAGCCCCCCCCAAATTAGCAATCAGCCCCAGCATTTT.

V is TRBV7-2 and J is TRBJ2-7; TRBD2 agrees at 9 bases. CDR1 is SGHTA, CDR2 FQGNSA, per germline. V gave up 1 base and J gave up 5 bases; unmatched junction bases: 3. The CDR3 contains 14 residues. The CDR3 bases are TGTGCCAGCAGCTTAGACCCTAGCGGGAACGAGCAGTACTTC. Its protein is CASSLDPSGNEQYF. Using reference TRBV7-2 and TRBJ2-7 for the parts outside the CDR3, the full variable domain is GAGVSQSPSNKVTEKGKDVELRCDPISGHTALYWYRQSLGQGLEFLIYFQGNSAPDKSGLPSDRFSAERTGGSVSTLTIQRTQQEDSAVYLCASSLDPSGNEQYFGPGTRLTVT.

The rearrangement links TRBV2 to TRBJ2-1; 7 nucleotides match TRBD1. The germline V gene has CDR1 SNHLY and CDR2 FYNNEI. V lost 8 bases and J lost 7; bases outside the gene matches: 5. This CDR3 spans 12 amino acids. CDR3 in amino acids: CASHRDRNEQFF. CDR3 DNA sequence: TGTGCCAGCCACAGGGACAGAAATGAGCAGTTCTTC.

The chain employs TRBV4-1 and TRBJ1-4; no reliable D call. The CDR3 spans 16 residues. The germline V and J ends were trimmed by 0 bases and 11 bases, with 19 bases remaining between them. CDR1 is MGHRA and CDR2 is YSYEKL in the germline V gene. The chain's CDR3 is CASSQEGRSYLRKLFF. CDR3 DNA sequence: TGCGCCAGCAGCCAAGAGGGTAGGAGCTACCTTAGGAAACTGTTTTTT.

The chain carries TRBV5-1 and TRBJ2-5; D perhaps matches TRBD2 (5 bases). CDR1 SGHRS and CDR2 YFSETQ come from the germline V gene. The CDR3 loop spans 14 amino acids. V was shortened by 5 bases and J by 7 bases, with 18 bases between the two germline ends. CDR3 nucleotide sequence: TGCGCCAGCAGGCTCCAGCGGACCCCAGGGACCCAGTACTTC. Translation: CASRLQRTPGTQYF.

The chain carries TRBV9 and TRBJ2-7; 10 positions match TRBD2. From germline, CDR1 is SGDLS and CDR2 YYNGEE. The V segment lost 3 bases and the J segment 0 bases; nucleotides outside the gene matches: 3. The CDR3 has 15 residues. The CDR3 bases are TGTGCCAGCAGCGCAAGGACTAGCGGCTCCTACGAGCAGTACTTC. This codes for CASSARTSGSYEQYF.

As for this clone: One end of the junction varies from germline; a read error may be responsible. The chain employs TRBV7-7 and TRBJ2-5; TRBD1 matches 8 bases. From germline, CDR1 is SSHAT and CDR2 FNYEAQ (reference sequence). The CDR3 covers 14 residues. The CDR3 is CASSLTGTGETQYF. The CDR3 nucleotides read TGTGCTAGCAGCTTGACCGGGACAGGAGAGACCCAGTACTTC.

J is TRBJ2-7 and V is TRBV7-8; TRBD2 matches 10 bases. This CDR3 has 18 residues. Unmatched junction bases numbered 15, after V lost 4 bases and J lost 3 bases. From germline, CDR1 is SGHVS and CDR2 FQNEAQ. CDR3 bases: TGTGCCAGCAGCTCGGGACGTCCCGGGCTAGCGGGAGACTACGAGCAGTACTTC. It translates to CASSSGRPGLAGDYEQYF. The entire variable domain, with the rest obtained from reference TRBV7-8 and TRBJ2-7, is as follows: GAGVSQSPRYKVAKRGQDVALRCDPISGHVSLFWYQQALGQGPEFLTYFQNEAQLDKSGLPSDRFFAERPEGSVSTLKIQRTQQEDSAVYLCASSSGRPGLAGDYEQYFGPGTRLTVT.

This clone was detected once. This rearrangement joins TRBV11-2 to TRBJ1-1, with 8 bases lining up with TRBD1. Germline CDR1 is SGHAT and CDR2 is FQNNGV. The CDR3 consists of 18 residues. V dropped 3 bases and J dropped 2; count of bases not matched to a gene: 14. The CDR3 reads CASSFLGPGTGLNTEAFF. CDR3 coding DNA: TGTGCCAGCAGCTTCCTCGGTCCCGGGACAGGCTTAAACACTGAAGCTTTCTTT.

For the CDR3, the DNA is TGTGCCAGCAGCCGTCGCGGTTATGCTGAAGCTTTCTTT. Residues: CASSRRGYAEAFF. The rearrangement joins TRBV11-3 to TRBJ1-1; D is uncertain. The CDR3 loop spans 13 amino acids. Trimming cost V 5 bases and J 6 bases, with 13 bases left between them. Germline CDR1 reads SGHNT; CDR2 reads YENEEA.

This clone was picked up one time. The rearrangement joins TRBV4-1 to TRBJ2-2; 10 bases fit TRBD2. The CDR3 length is 19 residues. The V gene's germline CDR1 is MGHRA and CDR2 YSYEKL. V was clipped by 0 bases and J by 3 bases; unmatched bases: 10. In DNA form, the CDR3 reads TGCGCCAGCAGCCAAGAGTGGCCTAGCGGGGGAGTACACACCGGGGAGCTGTTTTTT. Protein: CASSQEWPSGGVHTGELFF.

CDR3 bases: TGCAGCGTTGGCGTAGCGGGACAGGGGAACACTGAAGCTTTCTTT. Encoded protein: CSVGVAGQGNTEAFF. The chain links TRBV29-1 to TRBJ1-1; 9 nucleotides line up with TRBD1. Per the germline V gene, CDR1 is SQVTM and CDR2 is ANQGSEA. V was clipped by 4 bases and J by 1 base; unmatched bases: 7. The CDR3 contains 15 residues. The full variable domain, in which reference TRBV29-1 and TRBJ1-1 provide the parts outside the CDR3, is SAVISQKPSRDICQRGTSLTIQCQVDSQVTMMFWYRQQPGQSLTLIATANQGSEATYESGFVIDKFPISRPNLTFSTLTVSNMSPEDSSIYLCSVGVAGQGNTEAFFGQGTRLTVV.

V usage is TRBV6-5 and J usage is TRBJ2-5; 8 bases align to TRBD1. This CDR3 spans 16 amino acids. Germline CDR1 MNHEY, CDR2 SVGAGI. Losses at the gene ends were 0 bases for V and 6 bases for J; bases not matched to a gene: 9. In DNA form, the CDR3 reads TGTGCCAGCAGTTACTCGAGGCAAACAGGGGGGCAGACCCAGTACTTC. Translation gives CASSYSRQTGGQTQYF.

CDR3 amino acids: CGGYNYGYTF. In DNA form, the CDR3 reads TGCGGCGGATATAACTATGGCTACACCTTC. This sequence joins TRBV20-1 and TRBJ1-2, with D unclear. The germline gives CDR1 DFQATT, CDR2 SNEGSKA (reference sequence). This CDR3 comprises 10 residues.

The V gene is TRBV28, the J gene TRBJ1-5, with 8 positions matching TRBD1. Germline-derived CDR1 and CDR2 are MDHEN and SYDVKM. With 6 bases clipped from V and 6 bases from J, the junction kept 10 bases outside the gene matches. CDR3 length: 15 amino acids. CDR3 in amino acids: CASSPTGVSGQPQHF. DNA for the CDR3: TGTGCCAGCAGCCCGACAGGGGTCTCAGGTCAGCCCCAGCATTTT. Combining the CDR3 with reference TRBV28 and TRBJ1-5 gives the whole variable domain DVKVTQSSRYLVKRTGEKVFLECVQDMDHENMFWYRQDPGLGLRLIYFSYDVKMKEKGDIPEGYSVSREKKERFSLILESASTNQTSMYLCASSPTGVSGQPQHFGDGTRLSIL.

This clone was picked up a small number of times. This sequence joins TRBV6-1 and TRBJ2-6; no clear D. CDR1 MNHNS and CDR2 SASEGT come from the germline V gene. The CDR3 has 15 residues. The germline V and J ends were trimmed by 7 bases and 0 bases, with 10 bases remaining between them. The CDR3 spells CASKFTDSGANVLTF. In DNA form, the CDR3 reads TGTGCCAGCAAGTTTACAGACTCTGGGGCCAACGTCCTGACTTTC.

The J gene is TRBJ2-1, the V gene TRBV5-1, with D possibly TRBD2 on 6 matching bases. The germline gives CDR1 SGHRS, CDR2 YFSETQ. The CDR3 is 13 residues long. Trimming stripped 3 bases from V and 10 bases from J, with 14 bases between. This CDR3 reads CASSSAGTVEQFF. CDR3 in DNA: TGCGCCAGCAGCTCGGCCGGGACTGTCGAGCAGTTCTTC.

The genes are TRBV6-4 and TRBJ2-1; 11 bases are shared with TRBD2. Unmatched junction bases numbered 3, after V lost 0 bases and J lost 5 bases. The CDR3 is 16 amino acids. The germline V gene has CDR1 MRHNA and CDR2 SNTAGT. CDR3 in DNA: TGTGCCAGCAGTGACTCGACTAGCGGGGTCCACAATGAGCAGTTCTTC. Its translation is CASSDSTSGVHNEQFF.

This clone was seen a single time. The chain combines TRBV5-1 with TRBJ2-3; tentatively, D is TRBD1 (5 bases). The CDR3 spans 13 residues. Germline CDR1 reads SGHRS; CDR2 reads YFSETQ. V was cut by 4 bases and J by 5 bases, with 11 bases left in between. The CDR3 spells CASSVNRGDTQYF. The CDR3 DNA sequence: TGCGCCAGCAGCGTAAATAGGGGAGATACGCAGTATTTT. Complete variable domain (other parts from reference TRBV5-1 and TRBJ2-3): KAGVTQTPRYLIKTRGQQVTLSCSPISGHRSVSWYQQTPGQGLQFLFEYFSETQRNKGNFPGRFSGRQFSNSRSEMNVSTLELGDSALYLCASSVNRGDTQYFGPGTRLTVL.